A selection of T cell receptor beta chains follows, all from one sample in a study of tumor and adjacent non-tumor tissue in lung cancer. TCRdb itself ran the multiplex PCR reads through MiXCR, one entry per CDR3 protein. The profile shows more than 55,000 distinct CDR3 sequences, roughly 57% of them singletons. The sample consisted of distant non-tumor lung tissue. These receptors all come from a man between 70 and 80 years old with non-small cell lung cancer. Both conserved end residues are part of each CDR3. A D gene is named only where the DNA matches it firmly. Expanded clones get a size class; other rows say once, few or many, or leave the size out.

d_call	v_call	j_call	clone_size	cdr3_aa	cdr3_nt
NA	TRBV7-8	TRBJ2-7	many	CASSTHSYEQYF	TGTGCCAGCAGCACCCACAGCTACGAGCAGTACTTC
NA	TRBV11-2	TRBJ2-3	NA	CDSSSEGIPTDTQYF	TGTGACAGCAGCTCAGAAGGGATCCCCACAGATACGCAGTACTTT
NA	TRBV29-1	TRBJ2-5	many	CSGGLGVRGETQYF	TGCAGCGGTGGGCTCGGGGTAAGGGGAGAGACCCAGTACTTC
NA	TRBV5-1	TRBJ2-2	few	CASSLGSYTGELFF	TGCGCCAGCAGCTTGGGCAGTTACACCGGGGAGCTGTTTTTT
NA	TRBV12-3/TRBV12-4	TRBJ2-3	NA	CARGVGGGADTQCF	NA
TRBD1	TRBV28	TRBJ1-2	NA	CASSSLVQGFGNYGYIF	TGTGCCAGCAGTAGCCTTGTACAGGGGTTCGGTAACTATGGCTACATCTTC
TRBD1	TRBV11-2	TRBJ2-7	many	CASSYTGTGAYEQYF	TGTGCCAGCAGCTACACTGGGACAGGAGCCTACGAGCAGTACTTC
NA	TRBV12-3/TRBV12-4	TRBJ1-1	once	CASSPRGGTEVSF	TGTGCCAGCAGTCCCAGGGGAGGAACTGAAGTTTCCTTT
TRBD2	TRBV7-3	TRBJ2-3	NA	CASISIPGGPGGSDTQYF	TGTGCCAGCATCTCCATTCCGGGGGGGCCGGGAGGATCAGATACACAGTATTTT
TRBD1	TRBV24-1	TRBJ2-3	NA	CATNDLPPGQGLTDTQYF	TGTGCCACCAATGATTTACCACCGGGACAGGGCCTAACAGATACGCAGTATTTT
NA	TRBV29-1	TRBJ2-1	NA	CSVGARGLLEQFF	TGCAGTGTTGGAGCCAGGGGATTACTCGAGCAGTTCTTC
NA	TRBV6-1	TRBJ1-5	NA	CASSKEVNNQPQHF	TGTGCCAGCAGTAAGGAAGTTAACAATCAACCCCAGCATTTT
NA	TRBV20-1	TRBJ2-7	many	CSARTMPASGEQYF	TGCAGTGCTAGGACCATGCCCGCCTCGGGGGAGCAGTACTTC
NA	TRBV29-1	TRBJ2-4	NA	CSVGAGIAKNIQYF	TGCAGCGTTGGTGCCGGTATTGCCAAAAACATTCAGTACTTC
TRBD1	TRBV12-3/TRBV12-4	TRBJ2-3	NA	CASSSLGGQHQYF	TGTGCCAGCAGTTCACTAGGGGGACAGCACCAGTATTTT
NA	TRBV6-1	TRBJ1-5	many	CATILGQLNQPQHF	TGTGCCACCATCCTTGGGCAGCTAAATCAGCCCCAGCATTTT
TRBD1	TRBV6-5	TRBJ2-2	many	CASSPGTGIGELFF	TGTGCCAGCAGTCCCGGGACAGGAATCGGGGAGCTGTTTTTT
NA	TRBV20-1	TRBJ1-2	NA	CSANPPHGYTF	TGCAGTGCAAACCCTCCCCATGGCTACACCTTC
NA	TRBV11-1	TRBJ2-2	NA	CASNSALDSANAGELFF	TGTGCCAGCAACTCAGCCTTGGACAGTGCGAACGCCGGGGAGCTGTTTTTT
NA	TRBV4-1	TRBJ1-2	many	CASSPRIFSRGYGYTF	TGCGCCAGCAGCCCAAGGATCTTCTCGAGGGGCTATGGCTACACCTTC
TRBD2	TRBV11-1	TRBJ2-1	many	CASSTLAGSSYNEQFF	TGTGCCAGCAGCACTTTAGCGGGGAGCTCCTACAATGAGCAGTTCTTC
TRBD1	TRBV11-3	TRBJ2-4	NA	CTSSLNRGNSENIQYF	TGTACCAGTAGCTTGAACAGGGGTAATTCCGAAAACATTCAGTACTTC
NA	TRBV11-1	TRBJ1-1	NA	CASNLVWDSEAFF	TGCGCCAGCAACTTAGTTTGGGACTCTGAAGCTTTCTTT
TRBD1	TRBV29-1	TRBJ1-1	once	CGVRTGNAEAFF	TGCGGCGTGCGGACAGGGAACGCTGAAGCTTTCTTT
NA	TRBV29-1	TRBJ1-3	NA	CSVPPGFSGNTIYF	TGCAGCGTACCGCCCGGTTTCTCTGGAAACACCATATATTTT
NA	TRBV11-2	TRBJ2-1	NA	CGSNQGFTYNEEFF	TGTGGCAGCAACCAGGGTTTCACCTACAATGAGGAGTTCTTC
TRBD2	TRBV11-1	TRBJ2-1	NA	CTGSQAGGRDEQFF	TGTACCGGCAGCCAAGCGGGGGGGCGGGATGAGCAGTTCTTC
TRBD2	TRBV6-6	TRBJ2-3	many	CASSPGLAGYTDTQYF	TGTGCCAGCAGCCCCGGACTAGCGGGATACACAGATACGCAGTATTTT
NA	TRBV4-1	TRBJ2-5	NA	CASSQVGGGPRETQCF	TGCGCCAGCAGCCAAGTTGGGGGGGGGCCCAGGGAGACCCAATGCTTC
NA	TRBV7-2	TRBJ2-5	NA	CASSFSGLQQETQYF	TGTGCCAGCAGCTTCTCGGGGCTACAACAAGAGACCCAGTACTTC
NA	TRBV29-1	TRBJ2-1	many	CSLRGNYNAQFF	TGCAGCCTCCGGGGAAACTACAATGCGCAGTTCTTC
NA	TRBV19	TRBJ1-5	NA	CASSSYSKGSDNQPQHF	TGTGCCAGTAGTAGCTACAGTAAAGGGTCTGACAATCAGCCCCAGCATTTT
NA	TRBV7-8	TRBJ2-3	NA	CTSSPLSPPRGDTQYF	TGTACCAGCAGCCCTCTCAGTCCTCCGAGAGGAGATACGCAGTATTTT
TRBD1	TRBV15	TRBJ1-1	NA	CATSRRQTGPNTEAFF	TGTGCCACCAGCAGACGCCAGACAGGGCCGAACACTGAAGCTTTCTTT
NA	TRBV6-1	TRBJ2-2	NA	CACSDSQDSDTWELFF	TGTGCCTGCAGTGATTCACAGGATTCGGACACCTGGGAGCTGTTTTTT
TRBD2	TRBV28	TRBJ2-1	many	CATLWAGGLNEQFF	TGTGCCACTCTCTGGGCGGGGGGCCTCAATGAGCAGTTCTTC
NA	TRBV11-2	TRBJ2-7	NA	CARSSGVPGLYEQYF	TGTGCCCGCAGCTCCGGGGTTCCAGGGCTCTACGAGCAGTACTTC
NA	TRBV29-1	TRBJ2-6	NA	CSVSTGGSGTNVLTF	TGCAGCGTGTCGACGGGGGGCTCTGGGACCAACGTCCTAACTTTC
NA	TRBV5-1	TRBJ2-7	NA	CASSPDSAGYEQYF	TGCGCCAGCAGCCCCGACAGTGCTGGCTACGAGCAGTACTTC
NA	TRBV6-1	TRBJ2-6	once	CASSAGDISGANVLTF	TGTGCCAGCAGTGCCGGGGACATCTCCGGGGCCAACGTCCTGACTTTC
TRBD2	TRBV11-2	TRBJ2-2	many	CASSLEAGGPGTGELFF	TGTGCCAGCAGCTTAGAAGCGGGAGGGCCGGGCACCGGGGAGCTGTTTTTT
NA	TRBV5-1	TRBJ1-2	NA	CASSLVAANYGYTF	TGCGCCAGCAGCTTGGTTGCTGCGAACTATGGCTACACCTTC
NA	TRBV10-2	TRBJ1-1	few	CASSEDTPDTEAFF	TGCGCCAGCAGTGAGGACACCCCTGACACTGAAGCTTTCTTT
TRBD2	TRBV4-1	TRBJ2-1	NA	CASSQDGAGGLGNEHFF	TGCGCCAGCAGCCAAGATGGGGCGGGAGGGCTGGGTAATGAGCACTTCTTC
NA	TRBV24-1	TRBJ2-2	NA	CVTSGRQGMGTGELFF	TGTGTCACCAGTGGGAGGCAGGGGATGGGCACCGGGGAGCTGTTTTTT
NA	TRBV29-1	TRBJ2-2	NA	CSIEYHRGTGELLF	TGCAGCATTGAATATCACCGGGGAACCGGGGAGCTGCTTTTT
NA	TRBV6-5	TRBJ2-5	many	CASSSRLPLTQYF	TGTGCCAGCAGTTCTCGATTACCCCTAACCCAGTACTTC
NA	TRBV20-1	TRBJ2-5	many	CSALQEMYQETQYF	TGCAGTGCGTTGCAGGAGATGTACCAAGAGACCCAGTACTTC
NA	TRBV7-9	TRBJ2-3	few	CASSLGVVITDTQYF	TGTGCCAGCAGCCTCGGGGTAGTTATCACAGATACGCAGTATTTT
NA	TRBV6-6	TRBJ2-7	once	CASGVTFAHYF	TGTGCCAGCGGAGTTACGTTTGCGCATTACTTC
NA	TRBV6-6	TRBJ2-6	NA	CASSLQDGANVLTF	TGTGCTAGCAGTTTACAAGATGGGGCCAACGTCCTGACTTTC
NA	TRBV19	TRBJ1-5	once	CASSEGPYSNQPQHF	TGTGCCAGTAGTGAAGGACCCTATAGCAATCAGCCCCAGCATTTT
NA	TRBV6-5	TRBJ2-7	NA	CGTRLEDVQYF	TGTGGCACCCGATTGGAGGACGTGCAGTACTTC
TRBD2	TRBV19	TRBJ2-1	NA	CASSMTSGLGHEQFF	TGTGCCAGTAGTATGACTAGCGGGCTAGGCCATGAGCAGTTCTTC
NA	TRBV29-1	TRBJ2-5	few	CSVHGAGQGTQYF	TGCAGCGTTCATGGCGCCGGGCAAGGGACCCAGTACTTC